This TCR beta chain was documented in a study of shared clonotypes between healthy human individuals. Caucasian adults living in Nashville, Tennessee, provided all samples. The split of CD4+ cells yielded CD45RA+ naive and CD45RA-negative memory subsets. This clone has at least ten counts. Its antigen is currently unknown. Libraries were prepared by immunoSEQ multiplex PCR; TCRdb keeps only in-frame clonotypes and omits some of them. The table records about 980,000 clones, 60% to 85% of them present only once. Study results and caveats: Some naive CD4 clonotypes, 4% to 6%, turned up in common across a few donors. Clonotype sharing among donors likely depends on sequencing depth.

Germline V gene sequence: CDR1 MRHNA, CDR2 SNTAGT. This CDR3 has 15 amino acids. V was pared by 0 bases and J by 7 bases, with 13 bases between. The TCR comes from a man between 18 and 29 years old in good health. The V call is TRBV6-4, the J call TRBJ2-1; TRBD2 is a possible D gene (6 bases). Source material: memory CD4+ T cells sorted from blood. Subset specified: CD45RA-negative fraction. The CDR3 reads CASSDSGGWMNEQFF. For the CDR3, the DNA is TGTGCCAGCAGTGACTCTGGGGGGTGGATGAATGAGCAGTTCTTC.